This T cell receptor (beta chain) was sequenced during a study of blood T cell repertoires in COVID-19. Looking at the study overall: Acute and convalescent COVID-19 specimens originated in the United States, Italy and Spain. T cells, B-cell-depleted T cells, or PBMCs provided the cDNA or gDNA that served as material.

Authors' methods: Reference gene primers were amplified, and this amplification served to estimate nucleated cell counts. Method: immunoSEQ multiplex PCR; TCRdb's copy keeps in-frame clones and lacks some. V and J calls and clone size follow that table, whereas D and trimming were derived from the DNA. The table has 130,000 to 150,000 clones, around 72% seen once. The CDR3 spans 14 residues. Per the germline V gene, CDR1 is SGHTA and CDR2 is FQGNSA. Trimming cost V 1 base and J 2 bases, with 9 bases left between them. The sequence derives from a woman aged 55-69 years with acute or convalescent COVID-19. Sequenced sample: peripheral blood. The chain combines TRBV7-2 with TRBJ2-7; D gene ambiguous. The CDR3 spells CASSLGVTAYEQYF. CDR3 in DNA: TGTGCCAGCAGCTTAGGGGTCACAGCCTACGAGCAGTACTTC.